This T cell receptor (beta chain) was identified during a study of CD8+CD57+ T cells in acquired aplastic anemia. Study summary: Sorted CD4+ plus CD8+ cells gave DNA averaging roughly 3 ug. Study-level results: Some 28 sequences, all CD8+ CDR3, were shared between patients and controls.

According to the study, genomic DNA was the template for TCR beta VDJ and CDR3 profiling. TCRdb recomputed calls from the reads with MiXCR, one row per CDR3 protein. The sample lists some 200,000 distinct CDR3 sequences; less than 60% were seen once. Patients chosen for sequencing had CD8+CD57+ cells that had expanded, as shown by flow cytometry. Blood sampling was performed on the patients, and none of them had received therapy by then. About this clonotype: As yet, its antigen is unknown.

The CDR3 is made up of 12 amino acids. V was pared by 8 bases and J by 0 bases, with 7 bases between. Germline lookup yields CDR1 MNHEY and CDR2 SVGAGI. This receptor was taken from a human donor with aplastic anemia. Material for sequencing was sorted CD4+, CD8+, or CD8+CD57+ T cells (not recorded which) from PBMCs. The chain combines TRBV6-5 with TRBJ1-1; D not resolved. The CDR3 DNA is TGTGCCAGCCAAGGTTTGAACACTGAAGCTTTCTTT. Amino acids: CASQGLNTEAFF.